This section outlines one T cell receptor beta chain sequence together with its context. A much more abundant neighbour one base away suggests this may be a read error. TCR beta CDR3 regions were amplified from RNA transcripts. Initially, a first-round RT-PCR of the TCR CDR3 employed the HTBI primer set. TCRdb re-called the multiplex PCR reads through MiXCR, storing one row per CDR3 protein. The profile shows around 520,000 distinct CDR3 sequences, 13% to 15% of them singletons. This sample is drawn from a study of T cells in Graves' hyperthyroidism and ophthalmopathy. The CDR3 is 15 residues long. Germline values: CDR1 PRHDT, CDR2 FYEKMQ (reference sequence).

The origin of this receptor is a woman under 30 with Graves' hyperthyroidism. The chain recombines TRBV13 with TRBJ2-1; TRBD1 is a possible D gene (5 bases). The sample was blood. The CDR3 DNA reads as TGTGCCATCAGCTTAGAACAGGCCTCTTCCAATGAGCAGTTCTTC. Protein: CAISLEQASSNEQFF.